The clone carrying this T cell receptor (beta chain) was counted ten times or more. Germline loops: CDR1 DFQATT, CDR2 SNEGSKA (reference sequence). This CDR3 is built from 14 residues. J lost 4 bases, V lost 5 bases, and 6 bases had no gene match. This specimen belongs to a study of T cell repertoires in cytomegalovirus infection. TCRdb reprocessed the reads with MiXCR, giving one entry per CDR3 protein. The repertoire holds about 310,000 distinct CDR3 sequences, with 15% to 20% as singletons. The chain combines TRBV20-1 with TRBJ1-3, with 9 nucleotides matching TRBD1. The material sequenced was PBMCs. This TCR was recovered from a human donor in good health (CMV status not recorded). Some clones in this sample may be carry-over from other donors' samples. CDR3 in amino acids: CSALQGAAGNTIYF. The CDR3 DNA follows: TGCAGTGCTCTACAGGGGGCGGCAGGAAACACCATATATTTT.